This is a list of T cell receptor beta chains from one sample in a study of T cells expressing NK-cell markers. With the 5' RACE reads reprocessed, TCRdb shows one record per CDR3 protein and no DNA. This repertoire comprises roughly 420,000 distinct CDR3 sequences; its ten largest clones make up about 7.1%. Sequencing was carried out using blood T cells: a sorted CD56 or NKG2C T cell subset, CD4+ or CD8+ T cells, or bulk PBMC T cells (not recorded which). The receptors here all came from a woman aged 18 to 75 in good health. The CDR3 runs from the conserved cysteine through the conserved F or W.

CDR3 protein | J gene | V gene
CASSLTAGTSGFLNEQFF | TRBJ2-1 | TRBV13
CASSPGGQDPRETQYF | TRBJ2-5 | TRBV18
CASSQSASEQYF | TRBJ2-7 | TRBV7-9
CAISDPRDGDSGNTIYF | TRBJ1-3 | TRBV10-3
CASSQEDPGIAGELFF | TRBJ2-2 | TRBV4-3
CASSPIRASTDTQYF | TRBJ2-3 | TRBV6-2/TRBV6-3
CASSPQDRGGVTQYF | TRBJ2-5 | TRBV12-3/TRBV12-4
CSVDGIRDEQFF | TRBJ2-1 | TRBV29-1
CASTWGEKLFF | TRBJ1-4 | TRBV12-3/TRBV12-4
CASSLVGTVSEQYF | TRBJ2-7 | TRBV7-9
CAISGGPTYNEQFF | TRBJ2-1 | TRBV10-3
CASSALGEKGQPQHF | TRBJ1-5 | TRBV13
CASSEGQGAGEQFF | TRBJ2-1 | TRBV6-1
CASSQVHRGNTEAFF | TRBJ1-1 | TRBV4-3
CRGGSAIGNYGYTF | TRBJ1-2 | TRBV20-1
CASSLAARMNTEAFF | TRBJ1-1 | TRBV11-2
CASSQYAAGTQYF | TRBJ2-5 | TRBV3-1
CASSRTPGSPYGEQYF | TRBJ2-7 | TRBV4-2
CASRRTGGANTEAFF | TRBJ1-1 | TRBV13
CASSLSGGSEKLFF | TRBJ1-4 | TRBV12-3/TRBV12-4
CASSLNAGAADTQYF | TRBJ2-3 | TRBV12-3/TRBV12-4
CASSQEPGGNEQFF | TRBJ2-1 | TRBV4-1
CASSHVNRGQREKLFF | TRBJ1-4 | TRBV3-1
CASTVRVNSYEQYF | TRBJ2-7 | TRBV12-3/TRBV12-4
CASSLSPGQGNEQYF | TRBJ2-7 | TRBV5-1
CASSPSAGGAGDTQYF | TRBJ2-3 | TRBV18
CASSQDRGSNEKLFF | TRBJ1-4 | TRBV4-1
CASSQYPRQGMETQYF | TRBJ2-5 | TRBV4-1
CASSQELAGGRDTQYF | TRBJ2-3 | TRBV4-2
CASSLSGGRNKFF | TRBJ2-1 | TRBV12-3/TRBV12-4
CASSEYGGSNQPQHF | TRBJ1-5 | TRBV6-1
CSFGGPKLQFF | TRBJ2-1 | TRBV20-1
CASRGGGPYGYTF | TRBJ1-2 | TRBV11-2
CASSLTLGNRAYEQYF | TRBJ2-7 | TRBV12-3/TRBV12-4
CASSSLRRPTSGANVLTF | TRBJ2-6 | TRBV6-5
CASSFTQGGEAFF | TRBJ1-1 | TRBV7-6
CATSRVTGSPNEKLFF | TRBJ1-4 | TRBV15
CSARSVAMNTEAFF | TRBJ1-1 | TRBV20-1
CSCRSRDIYNEQFF | TRBJ2-1 | TRBV29-1
CASSFSLQADLEQFF | TRBJ2-1 | TRBV7-9
CASRQKGNTEAFF | TRBJ1-1 | TRBV6-1
CASSLRGGRPTDTQYF | TRBJ2-3 | TRBV12-3/TRBV12-4
CSVEDPERRGNTIYF | TRBJ1-3 | TRBV29-1
CSASPRSETQYF | TRBJ2-5 | TRBV20-1
CASSLGGTALGANVLTF | TRBJ2-6 | TRBV11-2
CASSLFGCKPVVPRGETQYF | TRBJ2-5 | TRBV27
CASSQSRQGHGYTF | TRBJ1-2 | TRBV14
CASSPRGGGVGEQFF | TRBJ2-1 | TRBV7-8
CASSSLSFAGETQYF | TRBJ2-5 | TRBV7-9
CASSQRAGSNETQYF | TRBJ2-5 | TRBV21-1
CASSWGGLNTEAFF | TRBJ1-1 | TRBV7-9
CSALTGGRTEAFF | TRBJ1-1 | TRBV20-1
CASSTGPDQPQHF | TRBJ1-5 | TRBV19
CASSPGQLPSGNYGYTF | TRBJ1-2 | TRBV12-3/TRBV12-4
CATSRDQGRGTEAFF | TRBJ1-1 | TRBV15
CASSYSGHRQELLNTEAFF | TRBJ1-1 | TRBV6-5
CASSPTTQSTDTQYF | TRBJ2-3 | TRBV5-1
CSAISGGEQYF | TRBJ2-7 | TRBV20-1